This T cell receptor (beta chain) originates from a study of blood T cell repertoires in COVID-19. In the study overall: T cells, B-cell-depleted T cells, or PBMCs supplied cDNA or gDNA.

Participants' own reports of clinical history determined their cohort assignment. In the authors' workflow: Estimates of nucleated cell counts were drawn from the amplification of reference gene primers. Clones were sequenced by immunoSEQ multiplex PCR, and TCRdb holds only the in-frame ones, with some missing. From that table come the V and J calls and clone size; the DNA was used to work out D and trimming. The data show hundreds of thousands of clones, 88% seen once. V shed 0 bases and J shed 5 bases, with 14 bases lying between them. The germline V gene encodes CDR1 SGHRS and CDR2 YFSETQ. The CDR3 sequence is 15 residues long.

The chain joins TRBV5-1 to TRBJ2-5, with D tentatively TRBD2 (6 bases). The specimen was PBMCs or T cells enriched from blood (not recorded which). The receptor was derived from a woman aged 45 to 65 who had recovered from COVID-19. This CDR3 is CASSLAVGSGETQYF. CDR3 coding DNA: TGCGCCAGCAGCTTGGCGGTGGGGAGCGGGGAGACCCAGTACTTC.